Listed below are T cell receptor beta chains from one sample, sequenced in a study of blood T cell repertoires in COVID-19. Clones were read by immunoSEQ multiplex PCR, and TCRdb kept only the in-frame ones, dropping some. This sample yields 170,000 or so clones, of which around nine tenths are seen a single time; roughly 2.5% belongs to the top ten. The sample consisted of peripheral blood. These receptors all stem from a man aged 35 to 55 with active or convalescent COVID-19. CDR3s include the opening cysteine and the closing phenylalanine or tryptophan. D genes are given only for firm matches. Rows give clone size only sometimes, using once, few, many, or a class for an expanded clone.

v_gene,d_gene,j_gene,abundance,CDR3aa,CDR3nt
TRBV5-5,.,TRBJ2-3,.,CASSLIGRHLTDTQYF,TGTGCCAGCAGCTTGATAGGGAGACACCTCACAGATACGCAGTATTTT
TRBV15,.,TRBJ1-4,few,CATSIRKGATNEKLFF,TGTGCCACCAGCATCCGAAAGGGAGCAACTAATGAAAAACTGTTTTTT
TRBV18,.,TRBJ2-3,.,CASSEVGDTQYF,TGTGCCAGCTCAGAGGTCGGAGATACGCAGTATTTT
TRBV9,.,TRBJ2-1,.,CASSLNGDTYNEQFF,TGTGCCAGCAGCCTAAATGGGGACACTTACAATGAGCAGTTCTTC
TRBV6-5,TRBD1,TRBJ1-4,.,CASRTGTGNEKLFF,TGTGCCAGCAGAACCGGGACAGGGAATGAAAAACTGTTTTTT
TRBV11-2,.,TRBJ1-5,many,CASSLGGGRPQHF,TGTGCCAGCAGCTTAGGAGGTGGTCGGCCCCAGCATTTT
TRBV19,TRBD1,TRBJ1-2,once,CASSIGQGHYGYTF,TGTGCCAGTAGTATAGGACAGGGACACTATGGCTACACCTTC
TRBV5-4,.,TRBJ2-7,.,CASSLASAGGNYEQYF,TGTGCCAGCAGCTTGGCTAGCGCAGGGGGAAACTACGAGCAGTACTTC
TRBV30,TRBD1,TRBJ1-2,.,CAWSGKQGNSYGYTF,TGTGCCTGGAGTGGAAAACAGGGGAATAGCTATGGCTACACCTTC
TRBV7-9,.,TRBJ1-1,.,CASSLGGYDTEAFF,TGTGCCAGCAGCTTAGGGGGCTATGACACTGAAGCTTTCTTT
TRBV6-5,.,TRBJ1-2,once,CASSPSGIYGYTF,TGTGCCAGCAGTCCCTCGGGGATCTATGGCTACACCTTC
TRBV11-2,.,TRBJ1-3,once,CASTSGNTIYF,TGTGCCAGCACGTCGGGAAACACCATATATTTT
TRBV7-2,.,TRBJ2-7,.,CASSLAPLQGYEQYF,TGTGCCAGCAGCTTAGCACCTCTGCAGGGGTACGAGCAGTACTTC
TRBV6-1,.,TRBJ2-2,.,CASSELFWGEYTGELFF,TGTGCCAGCAGTGAACTCTTTTGGGGGGAATACACCGGGGAGCTGTTTTTT
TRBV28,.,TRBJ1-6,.,CASSPPGGSPLHF,TGTGCCAGCAGTCCCCCGGGGGGTTCACCCCTCCACTTT
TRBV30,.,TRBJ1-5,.,CAWNLGQGIDQPQHF,TGTGCCTGGAACCTTGGGCAGGGGATTGATCAGCCCCAGCATTTT
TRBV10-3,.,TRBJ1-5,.,CATLGAGDQPQHF,TGTGCCACCCTTGGTGCAGGGGATCAGCCCCAGCATTTT
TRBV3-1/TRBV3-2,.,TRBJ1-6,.,CASSQADSSYNSPLHF,TGTGCCAGCAGCCAAGCGGACAGCTCCTATAATTCACCCCTCCACTTT
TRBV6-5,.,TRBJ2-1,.,CASVPGLPNNEQFF,TGTGCCAGCGTCCCGGGACTCCCCAATAATGAGCAGTTCTTC
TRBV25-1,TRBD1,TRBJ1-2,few,CASSHPQGRNGYTF,TGTGCCAGCAGTCACCCACAGGGGCGCAATGGCTACACCTTC
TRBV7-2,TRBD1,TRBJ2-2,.,CASSLGQGFTGELFF,TGTGCCAGCAGCCTGGGACAGGGTTTCACCGGGGAGCTGTTTTTT
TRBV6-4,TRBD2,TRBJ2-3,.,CASRGGRLAGLDTQYF,TGTGCCAGCAGAGGAGGGAGACTAGCGGGCCTCGATACGCAGTATTTT
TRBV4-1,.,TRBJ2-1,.,CASSQGVIGGYNEQFF,TGCGCCAGCAGCCAAGGGGTTATCGGGGGATACAATGAGCAGTTCTTC
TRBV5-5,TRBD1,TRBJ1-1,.,CASSWGQKTEAFF,TGTGCCAGCAGCTGGGGACAGAAGACTGAAGCTTTCTTT
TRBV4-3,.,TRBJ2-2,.,CASSRDYPYTGELFF,TGCGCCAGCAGCCGAGACTACCCATACACCGGGGAGCTGTTTTTT
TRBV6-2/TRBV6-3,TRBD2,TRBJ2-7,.,CASSYSGGGRYSYEQYF,TGTGCCAGCAGTTACTCAGGCGGGGGGCGTTACTCCTACGAGCAGTACTTC
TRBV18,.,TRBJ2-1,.,CASSPQENEQFF,TGTGCCAGCTCACCACAGGAGAATGAGCAGTTCTTC
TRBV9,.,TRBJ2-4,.,CASSAPGQTDIQYF,TGTGCCAGCAGCGCTCCCGGACAGACCGACATTCAGTACTTC
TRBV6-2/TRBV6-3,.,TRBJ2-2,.,CASRYILTGELFF,TGTGCCAGCAGGTACATCCTCACCGGGGAGCTGTTTTTT
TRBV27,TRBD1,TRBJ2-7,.,CASSLRPGTAIYEQYF,TGTGCCAGCAGTTTAAGGCCTGGGACAGCTATATACGAGCAGTACTTC
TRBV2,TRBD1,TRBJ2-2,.,CASSGGQVNTGELFF,TGTGCCAGCAGTGGGGGACAGGTGAACACCGGGGAGCTGTTTTTT
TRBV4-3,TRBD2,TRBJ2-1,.,CASSQGVAGGPLSYNEQFF,TGCGCCAGCAGCCAAGGGGTTGCGGGGGGCCCCCTCTCCTACAATGAGCAGTTCTTC
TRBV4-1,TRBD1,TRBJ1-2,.,CASSPTGGRNGYTF,TGCGCCAGCAGCCCTACAGGGGGCAGGAATGGCTACACCTTC
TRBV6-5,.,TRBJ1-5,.,CASTRQSNQPQHF,TGTGCCAGCACCCGTCAGAGCAATCAGCCCCAGCATTTT
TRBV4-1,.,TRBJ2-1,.,CASSLSDNTYNEQFF,TGCGCCAGCAGCCTTAGCGACAACACATACAATGAGCAGTTCTTC
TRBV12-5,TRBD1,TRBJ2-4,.,CASGSGQGTIQYF,TGTGCTAGTGGCTCGGGACAGGGCACCATTCAGTACTTC
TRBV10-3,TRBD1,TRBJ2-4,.,CAISSGTGVAKNIQYF,TGTGCCATCAGTTCCGGGACAGGGGTAGCCAAAAACATTCAGTACTTC
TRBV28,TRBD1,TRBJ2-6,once,CASNAGTGLSGANVLTF,TGTGCCAGCAATGCCGGGACAGGGCTCTCTGGGGCCAACGTCCTGACTTTC
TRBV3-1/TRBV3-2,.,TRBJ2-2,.,CASSQGDRNTGELFF,TGTGCCAGCAGCCAAGGCGACAGGAACACCGGGGAGCTGTTTTTT
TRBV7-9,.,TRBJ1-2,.,CASSLAGGNGYTF,TGTGCCAGCAGCTTAGCGGGAGGGAATGGCTACACCTTC
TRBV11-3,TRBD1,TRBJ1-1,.,CASSETGQPNTEAFF,TGTGCCAGCAGCGAGACGGGACAGCCGAACACTGAAGCTTTCTTT
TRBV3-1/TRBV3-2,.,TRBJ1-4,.,CASSPLMGGSEKLFF,TGTGCCAGCAGCCCCCTTATGGGGGGTAGTGAAAAACTGTTTTTT
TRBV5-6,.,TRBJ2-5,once,CASSLFLTGLETQYF,TGTGCCAGCAGCTTGTTCCTCACAGGGTTGGAGACCCAGTACTTC
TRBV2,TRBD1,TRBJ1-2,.,CASSGGTGRLGYTF,TGTGCCAGCAGTGGAGGGACAGGCAGATTGGGCTACACCTTC
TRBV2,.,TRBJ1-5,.,CASRREGGFQPQHF,TGTGCCAGCAGGAGAGAAGGGGGTTTTCAGCCCCAGCATTTT
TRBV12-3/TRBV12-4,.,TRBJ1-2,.,CASSRRQRDYTF,TGTGCCAGCAGCCGACGCCAGAGGGATTACACCTTC
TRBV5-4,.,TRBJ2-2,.,CASSFTGSATGELFF,TGTGCCAGCAGCTTCACAGGGAGTGCCACCGGGGAGCTGTTTTTT
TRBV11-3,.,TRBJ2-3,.,CASTPGSTDTQYF,TGTGCCAGCACCCCAGGGAGCACAGATACGCAGTATTTT
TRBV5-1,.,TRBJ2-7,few,CASSLVAGLDEQYF,TGCGCCAGCAGCTTGGTTGCGGGTTTAGACGAGCAGTACTTC